The next 32 T cell receptor beta chains were all read from a single sample in a study of healthy donors' naive CD4 and CD8 T cells. TCR libraries were built from roughly 0.5 ug of total RNA by linear amplification. TCRdb analysed the reads with MiXCR anew, one entry per CDR3 protein. The sample shows about 180,000 distinct CDR3 sequences, 65% to 80% of them seen only once. The sequencing sample was made of naive CD4+ and CD8+ T cells sorted from blood, pooled from several donors. These receptors came from a pool of human donors in good health; the sample pools cells from several healthy donors.

This clonotype has more than one count but fewer than ten. CDR3 in DNA: TGTGCCAGCAGCCTAGTGGGACGGCTCAACACTGAAGCTTTCTTT. As protein: CASSLVGRLNTEAFF. The chain joins TRBV6-5 to TRBJ1-1, with D possibly TRBD1 on 5 matching bases. The CDR3 consists of 15 residues. CDR1 and CDR2 from the germline V gene are MNHEY and SVGAGI. Trimming shortened V by 6 bases and J by 2 bases, and 16 bases separated the two germline ends.

The CDR3 DNA reads as TGTGCCAGTAGTATCAGACAGGGCCCCGGCACTGAAGCTTTCTTT. Protein: CASSIRQGPGTEAFF. The J gene is TRBJ1-1, the V gene TRBV19, with 7 bases that match TRBD1. The CDR3 sequence is 15 residues long. Germline lookup yields CDR1 LNHDA and CDR2 SQIVND (reference sequence). V was pared by 3 bases and J by 4 bases, with 8 bases of the junction left unmatched. The full variable domain, completed using reference TRBV19 and TRBJ1-1, is DGGITQSPKYLFRKEGQNVTLSCEQNLNHDAMYWYRQDPGQGLRLIYYSQIVNDFQKGDIAEGYSVSREKKESFPLTVTSAQKNPTAFYLCASSIRQGPGTEAFFGQGTRLTVV.

The chain carries TRBV27 and TRBJ2-1, with 13 nucleotides matching TRBD2. Looked up from germline, CDR1 is MNHEY and CDR2 is SMNVEV (reference sequence). The V segment lost 2 bases and the J segment 7 bases; nucleotides outside the gene matches: 2. The CDR3 extends over 15 amino acids. CDR3 in amino acids: CASSLTSGRGNEQFF. The CDR3 DNA reads as TGTGCCAGCAGTTTAACTAGCGGGAGGGGGAATGAGCAGTTCTTC.

CDR3 nucleotide sequence: TGTGCCAGCAGTTACTCTCACAGAAACTATGGCTACACCTTC. Its protein is CASSYSHRNYGYTF. The rearrangement links TRBV6-5 to TRBJ1-2; D is unclear. With 0 bases removed from V and 2 bases from J, the gap between germline ends came to 7 bases. Germline CDR1 is MNHEY and CDR2 is SVGAGI. The CDR3 is made up of 14 amino acids.

V is TRBV12-3 or TRBV12-4 and J is TRBJ2-7; 7 bases fit TRBD2. Germline trimming cut 3 bases from V and 2 bases from J; bases unmatched to any gene: 1. The CDR3 is 13 amino acids. This chain's CDR3 is CASSLGTTYEQYF. Written as DNA, the CDR3 is TGTGCCAGCAGTTTGGGGACTACCTACGAGCAGTACTTC.

The chain has TRBV6-1 and TRBJ1-2, with D possibly matching TRBD1 (5 bases). The CDR3 runs to 15 residues. Germline CDR1 and CDR2: MNHNS and SASEGT. V dropped 2 bases and J dropped 4 bases, with 14 bases sitting between them. The DNA of the CDR3 is TGTGCCAGCAGTGAATCGCGGGGGAACATCTATGGCTACACCTTC. Translating gives CASSESRGNIYGYTF.

The rearrangement links TRBV29-1 to TRBJ2-7; D unresolved. This CDR3 region has 14 residues. Germline CDR1 and CDR2: SQVTM and ANQGSEA. Trimming cost V 0 bases and J 5 bases, with 14 bases left between them. This CDR3 is CSVEDRRSPHEQYF. DNA of the CDR3: TGCAGCGTTGAAGATCGGAGATCACCCCACGAGCAGTACTTC.

V gene TRBV27 combines with J gene TRBJ2-1, with a tentative D call TRBD1 (5 bases). This CDR3 has 14 residues. Germline CDR1 and CDR2: MNHEY and SMNVEV (reference sequence). Trimming removed 2 bases from V and 7 bases from J, with 12 bases in between. The CDR3 sequence is CASSLIRAWNEQFF. In DNA, the CDR3 is TGTGCCAGCAGTTTAATCAGGGCCTGGAATGAGCAGTTCTTC.

This clonotype has more than one count but fewer than ten. This chain links TRBV5-6 with TRBJ1-6; TRBD1 matches at 7 bases. Germline V lookup: CDR1 SGHDT, CDR2 YYEEEE. The V gene end was trimmed by 3 bases and the J gene end by 7 bases; junction bases not matched to a gene: 10. The CDR3 extends over 16 amino acids. CDR3 region: CASSSSTGRGNSPLHF. CDR3 DNA sequence: TGTGCCAGCAGCTCTTCGACAGGGCGAGGAAATTCACCCCTCCACTTT.

This clonotype was picked up a small number of times. The V call is TRBV6-6, the J call TRBJ1-5; 9 nucleotides line up with TRBD1. The CDR3 totals 16 residues. The V segment lost 7 bases and the J segment 0 bases; nucleotides outside the gene matches: 7. Germline values: CDR1 MNHNY, CDR2 SVGAGI (reference sequence). The CDR3 nucleotides are TGTGCCAGCAAGGGACAGGGAGACGATAGCAATCAGCCCCAGCATTTT. This sequence encodes CASKGQGDDSNQPQHF.

The chain uses TRBV7-8 and TRBJ2-7, with 10 bases lining up with TRBD1. The CDR3 extends over 15 amino acids. Trimming took 5 bases from V and 5 from J; bases not matched to a gene: 9. CDR1 SGHVS and CDR2 FQNEAQ come from the germline V gene. The CDR3, as DNA: TGTGCCAGCAGCGCGGGACAGGGGATCGGTGACGAGCAGTACTTC. Protein sequence: CASSAGQGIGDEQYF.

This chain uses TRBV29-1 with TRBJ1-1; D is undetermined. This CDR3 region has 14 residues. The germline CDR1 and CDR2 sequences are SQVTM and ANQGSEA. V was shortened by 4 bases and J by 0 bases, with 12 bases between the two germline ends. The CDR3: CSVVARRMNTEAFF. CDR3 coding DNA: TGCAGCGTTGTGGCCAGGCGGATGAACACTGAAGCTTTCTTT.

The rearrangement joins TRBV27 to TRBJ1-2, with D unclear. This CDR3 has 14 amino acids. Trimming cost V 0 bases and J 4 bases, with 9 bases left between them. Per the germline V gene, CDR1 is MNHEY and CDR2 is SMNVEV (reference sequence). For the CDR3, the DNA is TGTGCCAGCAGTTTATCCTCCGGAATCTATGGCTACACCTTC. It translates to CASSLSSGIYGYTF.

The chain couples TRBV5-1 to TRBJ2-2; D not certain. Trimming left V 3 bases short and J 0 bases short, with 12 bases between. CDR3 length: 16 residues. Germline CDR1 reads SGHRS; CDR2 reads YFSETQ. The CDR3 reads CASSSPGGPNTGELFF. CDR3 nucleotide sequence: TGCGCCAGCAGCTCTCCAGGTGGCCCGAACACCGGGGAGCTGTTTTTT.

The chain carries TRBV29-1 and TRBJ2-1, with 14 bases matching TRBD2. The germline CDR1 and CDR2 sequences are SQVTM and ANQGSEA. Unmatched junction bases numbered 10, after V lost 3 bases and J lost 9 bases. CDR3 size: 16 residues. CDR3 coding DNA: TGCAGCGTTGATTCTCAGACTAGCGGGAGGGCCGGTGAGCAGTTCTTC. It is translated as CSVDSQTSGRAGEQFF.

In this sample, this clonotype turned up once. The chain employs TRBV5-6 and TRBJ2-7, with 9 bases that match TRBD1. After removal of 6 bases from V and 3 bases from J, the junction contained 7 bases not matched to a gene. The CDR3 totals 14 residues. Germline loops: CDR1 SGHDT, CDR2 YYEEEE. CDR3 in amino acids: CASTGQGTDYEQYF. In nucleotides, the CDR3 is TGTGCCAGCACCGGACAGGGGACTGACTACGAGCAGTACTTC.

CDR3 in DNA: TGTGCCAGCGGGCACGGCACTAGCGGGAACTACGAGCAGTACTTC. Protein product: CASGHGTSGNYEQYF. The rearrangement joins TRBV27 to TRBJ2-7; 10 nucleotides match TRBD2. The junction had 10 bases not matched to a gene; V was cut back by 8 bases and J by 3 bases. This CDR3 contains 15 residues. In germline, CDR1 is MNHEY, CDR2 SMNVEV (reference sequence).

The genes are TRBV6-5 and TRBJ2-7, with D tentatively TRBD2 (6 bases). The CDR3 consists of 16 residues. CDR1 is MNHEY and CDR2 is SVGAGI in the germline V gene. The V gene lost 4 bases and the J gene lost 2 bases, with 18 bases spanning the gap. The CDR3 protein is CASSFSLRRGPYEQYF. Here the CDR3 DNA reads TGTGCCAGCAGTTTCTCCTTGCGGAGGGGCCCCTACGAGCAGTACTTC.

The rearrangement uses TRBV29-1 and TRBJ2-1, with 9 bases aligning to TRBD2. This CDR3 contains 12 residues. Unmatched junction bases numbered 1, after V lost 6 bases and J lost 4 bases. CDR1 and CDR2 (germline): SQVTM, ANQGSEA. The CDR3 here is CSVTSGYNEQFF. Here the CDR3 DNA reads TGCAGCGTGACTAGCGGATACAATGAGCAGTTCTTC.

This chain links TRBV10-3 with TRBJ2-7; 10 bases are shared with TRBD2. J was trimmed by 5 bases and V by 0 bases; bases with no gene match: 10. Germline V CDR1 and CDR2: ENHRY, SYGVKD. CDR3 size: 17 residues. DNA of the CDR3: TGTGCCATCAGTGAGTCCGGAGCGGGAGGGCCCCTCAACGAGCAGTACTTC. Translated: CAISESGAGGPLNEQYF.

The rearrangement joins TRBV18 to TRBJ1-5, with no clear D. CDR1 and CDR2 from the germline V gene are KGHSH and LQKENI. Trimming stripped 0 bases from V and 8 bases from J, with 8 bases between. CDR3 length: 13 amino acids. The chain's CDR3 is CASSPPWGEPQHF. The CDR3 DNA follows: TGTGCCAGCTCACCACCTTGGGGTGAGCCCCAGCATTTT.

The chain combines TRBV29-1 with TRBJ2-1; 8 nucleotides match TRBD2. V shed 4 bases and J 8 bases; nucleotides not matched to a gene: 16. There are 16 residues in the CDR3. Germline CDR1 reads SQVTM; CDR2 reads ANQGSEA. The CDR3 region is CSVVRVSGNYLDEQFF. For the CDR3, the DNA is TGCAGCGTTGTTCGAGTTAGCGGGAACTACTTGGATGAGCAGTTCTTC.

The DNA for the CDR3 is TGTGCCAGCAGGCGCGGGATGGGACTAGCGGGGGACAATGAGCAGTTCTTC. Translated, it gives CASRRGMGLAGDNEQFF. The rearrangement uses TRBV6-5 and TRBJ2-1; 14 bases are shared with TRBD2. V gave up 6 bases and J gave up 5 bases; unmatched junction bases: 9. This CDR3 contains 17 residues. Germline V gene sequence: CDR1 MNHEY, CDR2 SVGAGI.

The chain carries TRBV19 and TRBJ1-3; D may be TRBD1 (5 bases). V lost 5 bases and J 0 bases, leaving 14 bases between the germline ends. This CDR3 is 16 amino acids long. The V gene's germline CDR1 is LNHDA and CDR2 SQIVND (reference sequence). The DNA for the CDR3 is TGTGCCAGTAGTTGGTCATCAGGGCACTCTGGAAACACCATATATTTT. Its protein product is CASSWSSGHSGNTIYF.

The rearrangement links TRBV27 to TRBJ2-3; no firm D call. The V end lost 7 bases, the J end lost 2 bases, and 13 bases lay between the germline ends. There are 14 residues in the CDR3. Germline CDR1 is MNHEY and CDR2 is SMNVEV (reference sequence). In DNA form, the CDR3 reads TGTGCCAGCACTCGGTCCCCCGACACAGATACGCAGTATTTT. Amino acids: CASTRSPDTDTQYF.

The V call is TRBV29-1, the J call TRBJ2-7, with 8 bases aligning to TRBD2. CDR3 length equals 12 residues. Germline V lookup: CDR1 SQVTM, CDR2 ANQGSEA. The V and J ends lost 6 bases and 4 bases, in that order; junction bases with no gene match: 5. DNA for the CDR3: TGCAGCGTAATAGCGGGAAGTTACGAGCAGTACTTC. Its translation: CSVIAGSYEQYF.

V is TRBV7-8 and J is TRBJ1-2; D is undetermined. CDR1 SGHVS and CDR2 FQNEAQ come from the germline V gene. This CDR3 contains 15 residues. The V end was cut by 4 bases, the J end by 5 bases, with 17 bases between. The CDR3 is CASSSTPGAGYGYTF. Here the CDR3 DNA reads TGTGCCAGCAGCTCGACGCCCGGAGCCGGGTATGGCTACACCTTC.

This clonotype occurred a few times. This chain connects TRBV29-1 to TRBJ1-5; 11 bases align to TRBD1. CDR1 is SQVTM, CDR2 ANQGSEA, per germline. V was pared by 6 bases and J by 6 bases, with 4 bases of the junction left unmatched. This CDR3 contains 13 residues. The CDR3 DNA is TGCAGCGTCCTTGGGACAGGGGGTCAGCCCCAGCATTTT. As protein: CSVLGTGGQPQHF.

This chain links TRBV29-1 with TRBJ2-7, with D perhaps TRBD1 (6 bases). The CDR3 runs to 13 residues. The germline V gene encodes CDR1 SQVTM and CDR2 ANQGSEA. The ends were cut back, 5 bases at V and 1 base at J, with 12 bases in the middle. CDR3 nucleotide sequence: TGCAGCGTTACAGGGACGGGGTCCTACGAGCAGTACTTC. Residues: CSVTGTGSYEQYF.

Remarks on this clonotype: The CDR3 ends on some other residue instead of the conserved phenylalanine or tryptophan, so this is likely a read error. This rearrangement joins TRBV20-1 to TRBJ2-5; D is unclear. The CDR3 spans 11 residues. Germline CDR1 and CDR2: DFQATT and SNEGSKA (reference sequence). V was shortened by 5 bases and J by 5 bases, with 9 bases between the two germline ends. CDR3 in DNA: TGCAGTGCTTCGGTGGGCGAGACCCAGTACTCC. As protein: CSASVGETQYS.

As to this clonotype: An end of the junction differs from the germline gene, which may be a read error. The chain has TRBV29-1 and TRBJ1-2; no clear D gene. CDR1 and CDR2 (germline): SQVTM, ANQGSEA. The CDR3 has 16 amino acids. For the CDR3, the DNA is TGCAGTGTTGAAGATGGAGAGCGGGGTTTCGGCTATGGCTACACCTTC. Residues: CSVEDGERGFGYGYTF.

This rearrangement joins TRBV27 to TRBJ2-7; 7 bases are shared with TRBD1. J was trimmed by 4 bases and V by 4 bases; bases with no gene match: 10. This CDR3 has 15 amino acids. Per germline, CDR1 MNHEY and CDR2 SMNVEV (reference sequence). The DNA for the CDR3 is TGTGCCAGCAGTTCCACAGGGGTGGCAAGTTACGAGCAGTACTTC. Translating it yields CASSSTGVASYEQYF.